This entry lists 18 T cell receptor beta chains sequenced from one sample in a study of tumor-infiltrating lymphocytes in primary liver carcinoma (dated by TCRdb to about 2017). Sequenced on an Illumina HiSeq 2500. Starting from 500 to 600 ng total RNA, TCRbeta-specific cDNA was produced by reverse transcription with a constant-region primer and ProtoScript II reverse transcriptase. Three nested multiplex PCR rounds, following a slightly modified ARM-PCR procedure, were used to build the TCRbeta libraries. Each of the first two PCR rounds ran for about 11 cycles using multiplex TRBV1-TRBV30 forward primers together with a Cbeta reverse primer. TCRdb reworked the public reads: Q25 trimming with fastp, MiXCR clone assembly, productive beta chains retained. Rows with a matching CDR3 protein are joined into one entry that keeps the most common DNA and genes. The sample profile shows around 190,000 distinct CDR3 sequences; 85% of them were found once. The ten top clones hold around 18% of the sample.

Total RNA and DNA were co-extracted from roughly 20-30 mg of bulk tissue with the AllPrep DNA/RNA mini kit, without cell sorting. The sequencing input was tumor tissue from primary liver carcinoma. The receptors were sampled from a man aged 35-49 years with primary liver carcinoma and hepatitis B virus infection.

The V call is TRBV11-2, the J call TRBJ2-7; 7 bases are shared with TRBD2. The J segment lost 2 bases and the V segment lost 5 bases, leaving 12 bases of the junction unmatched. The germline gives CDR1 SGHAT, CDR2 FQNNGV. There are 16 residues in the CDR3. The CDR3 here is CASSISRGRVPYEQYF. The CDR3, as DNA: TGTGCCAGCAGCATAAGTAGAGGGAGGGTTCCCTACGAGCAGTACTTC.

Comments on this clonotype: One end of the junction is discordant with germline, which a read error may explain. The CDR3 nucleotides read TGTGCCAACAGTTTTGGAGCAGCAACAGGAAACACCATAAATTTT. This encodes CANSFGAATGNTINF. This chain connects TRBV12-3 or TRBV12-4 to TRBJ1-3, with D possibly matching TRBD1 (5 bases). The CDR3 runs 15 residues.

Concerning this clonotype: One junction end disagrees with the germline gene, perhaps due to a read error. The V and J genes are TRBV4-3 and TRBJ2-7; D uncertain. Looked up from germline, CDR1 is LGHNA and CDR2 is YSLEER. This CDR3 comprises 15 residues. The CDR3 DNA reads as TGCGCCAGCGGCCAACATCGGGCTATCGGCTACGAGCAGTACTTC. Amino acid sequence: CASGQHRAIGYEQYF.

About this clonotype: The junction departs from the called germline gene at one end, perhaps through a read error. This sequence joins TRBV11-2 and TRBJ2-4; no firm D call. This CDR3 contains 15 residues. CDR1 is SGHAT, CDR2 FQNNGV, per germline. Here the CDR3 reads CASTTSTLAKYIQYF. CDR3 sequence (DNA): TGTGCCAGCACCACTTCGACGTTAGCCAAATACATTCAATACTTC. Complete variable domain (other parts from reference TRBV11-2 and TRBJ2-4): EAGVAQSPRYKIIEKRQSVAFWCNPISGHATLYWYQQILGQGPKLLIQFQNNGVVDDSQLPKDRFSAERLKGVDSTLKIQPAKLEDSAVYLCASTTSTLAKYIQYFGAGTRLSVL.

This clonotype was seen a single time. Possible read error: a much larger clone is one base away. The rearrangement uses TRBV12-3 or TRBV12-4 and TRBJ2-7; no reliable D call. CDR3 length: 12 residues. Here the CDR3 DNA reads TGTGCCAGCGGTTTGGAACACTACGAGCACTACTTC. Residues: CASGLEHYEHYF.

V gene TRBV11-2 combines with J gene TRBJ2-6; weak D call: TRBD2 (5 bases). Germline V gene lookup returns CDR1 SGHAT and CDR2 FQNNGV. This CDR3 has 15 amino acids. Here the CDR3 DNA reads TGTGTCACCCAGCGGCGGTGCTCTGGGGCCAACGTCCTGACTTTC. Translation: CVTQRRCSGANVLTF.

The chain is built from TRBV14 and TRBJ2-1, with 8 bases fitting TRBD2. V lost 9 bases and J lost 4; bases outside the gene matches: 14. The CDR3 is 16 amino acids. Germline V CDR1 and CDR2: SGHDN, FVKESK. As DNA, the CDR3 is TGTGCCAGTAGTGCCGTAGCGGGATGGTTATACAATGAGCAGTTCTTC. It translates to CASSAVAGWLYNEQFF.

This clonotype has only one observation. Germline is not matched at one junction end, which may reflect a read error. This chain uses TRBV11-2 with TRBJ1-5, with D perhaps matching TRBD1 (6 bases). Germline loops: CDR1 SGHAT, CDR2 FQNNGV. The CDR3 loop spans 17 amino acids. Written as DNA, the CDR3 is TGTGTCAGCAGCTTATTAGGGGTAACAGGGAGCAATCAGCCCCAGCGTTTT. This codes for CVSSLLGVTGSNQPQRF. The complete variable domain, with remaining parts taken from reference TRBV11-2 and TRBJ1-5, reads EAGVAQSPRYKIIEKRQSVAFWCNPISGHATLYWYQQILGQGPKLLIQFQNNGVVDDSQLPKDRFSAERLKGVDSTLKIQPAKLEDSAVYLCVSSLLGVTGSNQPQRFGDGTRLSIL.

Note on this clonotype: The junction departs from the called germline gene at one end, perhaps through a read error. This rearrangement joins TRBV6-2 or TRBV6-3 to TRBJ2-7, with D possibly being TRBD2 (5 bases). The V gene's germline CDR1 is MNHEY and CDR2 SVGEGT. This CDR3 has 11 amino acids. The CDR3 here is CASSYTHERYF. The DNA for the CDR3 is TGTGCCAGCAGTTACACCCACGAGCGGTATTTC.

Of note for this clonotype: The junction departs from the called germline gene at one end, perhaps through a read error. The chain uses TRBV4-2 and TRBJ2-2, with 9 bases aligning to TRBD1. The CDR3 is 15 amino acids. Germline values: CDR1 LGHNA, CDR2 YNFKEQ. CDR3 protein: CASCQELQGAGKLFF. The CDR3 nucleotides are TGTGCCAGCTGCCAAGAACTACAGGGGGCCGGGAAGCTGTTTTTC.

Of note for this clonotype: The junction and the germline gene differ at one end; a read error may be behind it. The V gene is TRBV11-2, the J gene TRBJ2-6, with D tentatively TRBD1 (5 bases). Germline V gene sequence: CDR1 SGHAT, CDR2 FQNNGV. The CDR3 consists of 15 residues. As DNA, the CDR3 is TGTGCCACCCAGCGACCGCGCTTTGGGGCCAACGTACTGACTTTC. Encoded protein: CATQRPRFGANVLTF.

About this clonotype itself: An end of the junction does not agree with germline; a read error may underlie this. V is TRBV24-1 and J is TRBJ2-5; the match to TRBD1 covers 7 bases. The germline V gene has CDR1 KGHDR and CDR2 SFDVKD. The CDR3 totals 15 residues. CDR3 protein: CATSDTTGSGEIQYF. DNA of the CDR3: TGTGCCACCAGTGACACGACAGGGTCTGGGGAGATCCAGTACTTC.

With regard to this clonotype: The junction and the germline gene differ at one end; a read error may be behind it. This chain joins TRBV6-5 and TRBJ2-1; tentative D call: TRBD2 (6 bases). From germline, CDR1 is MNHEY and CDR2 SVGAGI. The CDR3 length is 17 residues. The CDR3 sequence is CAGSSTAFDRGGNKQFF. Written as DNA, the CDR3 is TGTGCCGGCAGTTCCACGGCCTTCGACCGGGGAGGCAATAAGCAGTTCTTC.

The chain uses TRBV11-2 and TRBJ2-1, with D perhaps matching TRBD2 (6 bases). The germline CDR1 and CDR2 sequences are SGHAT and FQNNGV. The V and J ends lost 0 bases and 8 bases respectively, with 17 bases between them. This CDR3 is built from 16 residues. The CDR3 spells CASSLDPLVLADEQFF. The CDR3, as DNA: TGTGCCAGCAGCTTAGATCCTTTAGTGTTAGCGGATGAGCAGTTCTTC.

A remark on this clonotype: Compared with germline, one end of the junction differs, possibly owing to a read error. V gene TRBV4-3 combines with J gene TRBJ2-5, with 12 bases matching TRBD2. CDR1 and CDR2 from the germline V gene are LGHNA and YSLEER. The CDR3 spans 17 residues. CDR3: CASSQVASGRALETQYF. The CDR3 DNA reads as TGTGCCAGCAGCCAAGTGGCTAGCGGGAGGGCCCTGGAGACCCAGTACTTC.

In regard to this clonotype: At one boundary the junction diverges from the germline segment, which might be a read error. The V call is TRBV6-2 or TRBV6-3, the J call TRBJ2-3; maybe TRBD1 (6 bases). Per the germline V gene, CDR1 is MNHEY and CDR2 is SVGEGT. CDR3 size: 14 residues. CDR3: CDSSSGARPDTQYF. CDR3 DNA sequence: TGTGACAGCAGCTCAGGGGCCCGCCCAGATACGCAGTATTTT.

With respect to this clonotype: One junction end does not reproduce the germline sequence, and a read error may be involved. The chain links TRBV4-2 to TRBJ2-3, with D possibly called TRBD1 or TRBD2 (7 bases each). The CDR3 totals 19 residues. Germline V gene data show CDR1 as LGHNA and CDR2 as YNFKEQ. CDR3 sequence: CTSSQWVEGGPVGTDRQYF. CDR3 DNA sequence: TGTACCAGCAGCCAATGGGTAGAGGGAGGGCCGGTTGGGACAGATAGGCAGTATTTT.

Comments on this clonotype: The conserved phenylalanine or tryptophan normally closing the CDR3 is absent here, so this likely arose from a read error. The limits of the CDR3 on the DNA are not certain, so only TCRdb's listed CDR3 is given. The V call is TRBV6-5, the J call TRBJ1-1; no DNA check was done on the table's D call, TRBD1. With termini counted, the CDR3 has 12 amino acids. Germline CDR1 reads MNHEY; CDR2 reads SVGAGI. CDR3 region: CASSGTHAEALS.